This T cell receptor beta chain derives from a study of CD8 T cells in Susac syndrome. The CDR3 is 18 residues long. V was clipped by 1 base and J by 0 bases; unmatched bases: 4. Germline lookup yields CDR1 LGHDT and CDR2 YNNKEL (reference sequence). A quantity of roughly 0.5 to 1 ug RNA underwent reverse transcription using random hexamers. TCRdb processed the immunoSEQ multiplex PCR reads anew with MiXCR; each CDR3 protein has one entry. The sample yields approximately 110,000 distinct CDR3 sequences, 93% seen once. The sample was CD8+ T cells from PBMCs. V is TRBV3-1 and J is TRBJ2-2; 11 bases are a match to TRBD2. This clonotype was sampled from a human donor with multiple sclerosis. For the CDR3, the DNA is TGTGCCAGCAGCCAAGGGTCTAGCGGGGGGTCGAACACCGGGGAGCTGTTTTTT. As protein: CASSQGSSGGSNTGELFF.